The text below deals with one T cell receptor beta chain. The antigen is not known. The CDR3 is 16 amino acids. Deletions cut 0 bases from V and 6 bases from J, with 14 bases between. CDR1 LGHNA and CDR2 YSLEER come from the germline V gene. The data belong to a study of T cells in Graves' hyperthyroidism and ophthalmopathy. Findings and limits, study-wide: A median about 6.2 months before onset, the model predicted ophthalmopathy.

Newly diagnosed hyperthyroidism patients aged 18 to 65 years had disease lasting under 2 months. Exclusion of a patient resulted from uncontrolled infection, other autoimmune disease, pregnancy or lactation. It was RNA transcripts that yielded the amplified TCR beta CDR3 regions. The HTBI primer set drove a first-round RT-PCR of the TCR CDR3. TCRdb processed the multiplex PCR reads anew with MiXCR; each CDR3 protein has one entry. The profile shows about 840,000 distinct CDR3 sequences, roughly 37% of them singletons. Specimen: blood. The receptor's source is a man younger than 35 with Graves' hyperthyroidism. The chain carries TRBV4-3 and TRBJ2-2; D unresolved. CDR3 loop: CASSQERALRSGELFF. CDR3 DNA sequence: TGCGCCAGCAGCCAAGAAAGGGCCCTTCGGTCCGGGGAGCTGTTTTTT.